These T cell receptor beta chains were read from a single sample in a study of blood T cell repertoires in COVID-19. Generated by immunoSEQ multiplex PCR, the TCRdb table keeps only in-frame clones and is missing some. Among 100,000 to 120,000 clones listed, around 79% were seen once. Source material: peripheral blood. These receptors were collected from a woman of 80 years or more with active or convalescent COVID-19. The CDR3 runs from the conserved cysteine through the conserved F or W. The D gene is left open where the match is weak. Only some rows state a clone size, as once, few, many or a class for expanded clones.

>.|.|16|TRBJ2-2|TRBV18
TGTGCCAGCTCACCTACATCCCCTGCGAACACCGGGGAGCTGTTTTTT
CASSPTSPANTGELFF
>.|once|16|TRBJ1-2|TRBV6-1
TGTGCCAGCAGTGAACAGTGGTCGGGACTGGTCTATGGCTACACCTTC
CASSEQWSGLVYGYTF
>.|.|11|TRBJ2-3|TRBV11-3
TGTGCCAGCAGCCACTCAGATACGCAGTATTTT
CASSHSDTQYF
>TRBD2|.|15|TRBJ2-1|TRBV20-1
TGCAGTGCTAGTGTCGGGCTAGCGGGAATCAATGAGCAGTTCTTC
CSASVGLAGINEQFF
>.|.|12|TRBJ1-6|TRBV30
TGTGCCTGGAGTGTACCAGGCAGTCCCCTCCACTTT
CAWSVPGSPLHF
>.|few|13|TRBJ1-1|TRBV15
TGTGCCACCAGCAGAGATCTGAGGTTCGTGGCTTTCTTT
CATSRDLRFVAFF
>.|.|14|TRBJ1-6|TRBV7-2
TGTGCCAGCAGCTTAGTGCAGGGAGGTTCACCCCTCCACTTT
CASSLVQGGSPLHF
>TRBD2|.|19|TRBJ2-6|TRBV27
TGTGCCAGCAGTTTGGGGGCTAGCGGGAGGGTTACTGGGGCCAACGTCCTGACTTTC
CASSLGASGRVTGANVLTF
>TRBD1|few|16|TRBJ1-2|TRBV4-3
TGCGCCAGCAGCCAACATACAGGGGGAGCTAACTATGGCTACACCTTC
CASSQHTGGANYGYTF
>.|.|19|TRBJ2-2|TRBV4-1
TGCGCCAGCAGCCAATCCCCTCGGACGGACTATTATAACACCGGGGAGCTGTTTTTT
CASSQSPRTDYYNTGELFF
>TRBD2|.|16|TRBJ2-1|TRBV6-1
TGTGCCAGCAGTGAGCAGGCTAGCGGGAGGATGTATGAGCAGTTCTTC
CASSEQASGRMYEQFF
>TRBD1|once|14|TRBJ2-1|TRBV10-3
TGTGCCATCAGACCGGGACAGGGCAACAATGAGCAGTTCTTC
CAIRPGQGNNEQFF
>.|.|10|TRBJ2-3|TRBV7-9
TGTGCCGGAGGGCCCGATACGCAGTATTTT
CAGGPDTQYF
>.|.|14|TRBJ1-5|TRBV10-3
TGTGCCATCAGTGAGTCGGGGCGCAATCAGCCCCAGCATTTT
CAISESGRNQPQHF
>TRBD2|few|15|TRBJ2-7|TRBV28
TGTGCCAGCAGTTTACCGGGACTAGCGGTTTACGAGCAGTACTTC
CASSLPGLAVYEQYF
>.|.|13|TRBJ1-4|TRBV18
TGTGCCAGCTCACCACTCGCTAATGAAAAACTGTTTTTT
CASSPLANEKLFF
>.|few|17|TRBJ1-5|TRBV19
TGTGCCAGTACCCCACCGGGACATCGTAATAGCAATCAGCCCCAGCATTTT
CASTPPGHRNSNQPQHF
>.|.|15|TRBJ2-3|TRBV11-1
TGTGCCAGCAGCTTAAGGGGATTGGTCCCAGATACGCAGTATTTT
CASSLRGLVPDTQYF
>TRBD2|once|15|TRBJ2-7|TRBV19
TGTGCCAGTAGTATGGGACTAGCGGGAACCTACGAGCAGTACTTC
CASSMGLAGTYEQYF
>.|.|13|TRBJ2-3|TRBV2
TGTGCCAGCAACCGGTTCCCTCCAGATACGCAGTATTTT
CASNRFPPDTQYF
>.|.|15|TRBJ2-1|TRBV5-1
TGCGCCAGCAGCTCCCCGGGGGGACAACAATATGAGCAGTTCTTC
CASSSPGGQQYEQFF
>.|.|13|TRBJ2-5|TRBV4-1
TGCGCCAGCAGCCGTCTAGCTTCGGAGACCCAGTACTTC
CASSRLASETQYF
>.|.|16|TRBJ2-2|TRBV21-1
TGTGCCAGCCCTCCCGGGAGGCGGGAGTTAATCGGGGAGCTGTTTTTT
CASPPGRRELIGELFF
>.|.|15|TRBJ2-2|TRBV18
TGTGCCAGCTCACCACTGACAACGAACACCGGGGAGCTGTTTTTT
CASSPLTTNTGELFF
>.|few|16|TRBJ2-1|TRBV5-1
TGCGCCAGCAGCCTAGTAGGGGACTCGGACTACAATGAGCAGTTCTTC
CASSLVGDSDYNEQFF
>.|.|15|TRBJ1-1|TRBV4-1
TGCGCCAGCAGCCGCCCGGGGGTAGGGAACACTGAAGCTTTCTTT
CASSRPGVGNTEAFF
>TRBD1|once|18|TRBJ2-3|TRBV4-1
TGCGCCAGCAGCCAAGGACAGGGGGCGACGACCCACCCAGATACGCAGTATTTT
CASSQGQGATTHPDTQYF
>.|once|14|TRBJ1-3|TRBV5-6
TGTGCCAGCAGGATAAGTTGGGCGAAAAACACCATATATTTT
CASRISWAKNTIYF
>.|.|14|TRBJ2-1|TRBV7-8
TGTGCCAGCTGTGGGGGGAGCTCCTACAATGAGCAGTTCTTC
CASCGGSSYNEQFF
>.|.|15|TRBJ1-1|TRBV27
TGTGCCAGCAGCCCTCGGGGGGCCGGGCGAACTGAAGCTTTCTTT
CASSPRGAGRTEAFF
>.|.|13|TRBJ2-7|TRBV18
TGTGCCAGCTCCCCCCAGGCGGGGCACGAGCAGTACTTC
CASSPQAGHEQYF
>.|.|14|TRBJ1-2|TRBV5-1
TGCGCCAGCAGCTTGGGGGCAGGGGTATTGGGCTACACCTTC
CASSLGAGVLGYTF
>.|medium-sized|14|TRBJ1-6|TRBV7-9
TGTGCCAGCAGGTCGACCGGGTCGAATTCACCCCTCCACTTT
CASRSTGSNSPLHF
>.|.|14|TRBJ2-3|TRBV7-9
TGTGCCAGCAGCTTGCCAACTAGGACAGATACGCAGTATTTT
CASSLPTRTDTQYF
>TRBD1|few|13|TRBJ2-7|TRBV29-1
TGCAGCGCAGGACAGGGGCACTCCTACGAGCAGTACTTC
CSAGQGHSYEQYF
>TRBD1|.|16|TRBJ2-7|TRBV7-9
TGTGCCAGCAGCCCCCTGGGACAGGGGCTAACCTACGAGCAGTACTTC
CASSPLGQGLTYEQYF
>.|.|13|TRBJ1-1|TRBV5-4
TGTGCCAGCAGCCCCCGGGAGGGCACTGAAGCTTTCTTT
CASSPREGTEAFF
>TRBD1|.|16|TRBJ1-2|TRBV5-4
TGTGCCAGCAGCCCAGGGACAGAGACGTATAACTATGGCTACACCTTC
CASSPGTETYNYGYTF
>TRBD1|.|15|TRBJ2-7|TRBV10-1
TGCGCCAGCAGACCCGGGACAGAGAGCTCCTACGAGCAGTACTTC
CASRPGTESSYEQYF
>.|.|14|TRBJ1-2|TRBV4-3
TGCGCCAGCAGCCAAGATATGGGGGGGCGAGGCTACACCTTC
CASSQDMGGRGYTF
>TRBD2|once|11|TRBJ2-1|TRBV20-1
TGCAGTGCCCGGACTAGCAATGAGCAGTTCTTC
CSARTSNEQFF
>TRBD2|.|18|TRBJ2-1|TRBV19
TGTGCCAGTAGTAGGGGACTAGCGGGAGGGCCGACCTACAATGAGCAGTTCTTC
CASSRGLAGGPTYNEQFF
>.|.|15|TRBJ1-4|TRBV15
TGTGCCACCAGCAGAGATCCAGGGTATGATGAAAAACTGTTTTTT
CATSRDPGYDEKLFF
>TRBD1|.|14|TRBJ2-1|TRBV19
TGTGCCAGTAGAAGGGACAGGGAGGGGAATGAGCAGTTCTTC
CASRRDREGNEQFF